This TCR beta chain derives from a study of Ad26.COV2.S vaccination and SARS-CoV-2 variants. At the level of the study: A COV1001 Ad26.COV2.S trial-arm participant provided the sample. Recipients of Ad26.COV2.S got it intramuscularly, once or twice 56 days apart.

Study-level findings and limits: Vaccinees displayed broader spike-specific TCR repertoires than placebo recipients. Researchers cautioned that TCR breadth and depth analyses may have underestimated total T cell responses.

The data were produced by immunoSEQ multiplex PCR, yet TCRdb's version contains in-frame clones alone and is incomplete. The table records about 480,000 clones, approximately 90% of them present only once. V was cut by 10 bases and J by 10 bases, with 20 bases left in between. Germline-derived CDR1 and CDR2 are MNHEY and SVGAGI. This CDR3 region has 14 residues. Treatment denoted: around 19 received Ad26.COV2.S at low or high dose, single or two shots; several received placebo; per-sample allocation not given. Samples came from day 63 after the first vaccine or placebo injection. This clone was seen once. Its antigen is still unknown.

The rearrangement links TRBV6-5 to TRBJ1-6; TRBD1 might be the D (5 bases). The receptor's source is a person between 18 and 60 years old who received the Ad26.COV2.S COVID-19 vaccine or a placebo. This specimen was peripheral blood, taken in a trial of Ad26.COV2.S vaccine versus placebo. The CDR3 region has the DNA TGTGCCACCGACAGTATAGGCCGTCGATCACCCCTCCACTTT. Encoded protein: CATDSIGRRSPLHF.